This entry describes one T cell receptor (beta chain). Antigen specificity is unknown. Here immunoSEQ multiplex PCR was the method, and the copy in TCRdb shows in-frame clones only, minus some. The sample shows 75,000 to 100,000 clones, approximately 86% of them seen only once. The record originates from a study of Ad26.COV2.S vaccination and SARS-CoV-2 variants. The study, taken as a whole, reports: The TCR breadth and depth analyses may have understated or missed part of the total T cell responses. Spike-specific TCR breadth in vaccine recipients exceeded that seen in placebo recipients. Marked by substantial breadth, spike-specific CD8+ and CD4+ T cell responses were reportedly seen after vaccination.

This CDR3 has 16 residues. Germline CDR1 reads LNHDA; CDR2 reads SQIVND (reference sequence). V was pared by 1 base and J by 1 base, with 13 bases between. The sequences come from peripheral blood, collected after recovery from COVID-19. The receptor's source is a human donor who had recovered from COVID-19. The rearrangement uses TRBV19 and TRBJ1-2; D might be TRBD1 (6 bases). In DNA form, the CDR3 reads TGTGCCAGTAGTATAGGGGGGACACAAAATAACTATGGCTACACCTTC. Its protein is CASSIGGTQNNYGYTF. Using reference TRBV19 and TRBJ1-2 for the parts outside the CDR3, the full variable domain is DGGITQSPKYLFRKEGQNVTLSCEQNLNHDAMYWYRQDPGQGLRLIYYSQIVNDFQKGDIAEGYSVSREKKESFPLTVTSAQKNPTAFYLCASSIGGTQNNYGYTFGSGTRLTVV.